Here is one T cell receptor beta chain with its context. Antigen: not known. With 60 Vbeta and 13 Jbeta primers, the PCR was carried out. Sequencing was performed with immunoSEQ multiplex PCR; in TCRdb, only in-frame clones are kept and a portion is missing. This sample's table has some 180,000 clones. The sample originates from a study of cytomegalovirus exposure and HLA in healthy donors. Study findings and constraints: TCR beta V- and J-gene trimming, according to a later analysis, was linked to a missense DCLRE1C variant. Associated with cytomegalovirus, according to the listing, were 150 to 200 TCR beta chains.

Trimming removed 6 bases at V and 0 bases at J, with 10 bases between. Germline lookup yields CDR1 SGHDT and CDR2 YYEEEE. The CDR3 is 14 residues long. This chain links TRBV5-6 with TRBJ1-3; a possible D gene is TRBD1 (6 bases). This clonotype was obtained from a man under 40 in good health and CMV-seronegative. The sequenced material came from PBMCs. The CDR3 sequence is CASNDRSSGNTIYF. The CDR3 bases are TGTGCCAGCAACGACAGGAGCTCTGGAAACACCATATATTTT.